A single sample gave rise to the 28 T cell receptor beta chains below, sequenced in a study of blood T cells in healthy people across ages. Using a J-beta primer mix together with a sample-barcoded 5' primer, a second PCR was run for roughly 6 to 12 cycles. TCRdb passed the 5' RACE reads through MiXCR, listing each CDR3 protein once. The repertoire holds about 800,000 distinct CDR3 sequences, with roughly 25% as singletons. The sample also formed part of further work on T cells of mothers and their children.

Sequencing was carried out using blood. These receptors were obtained from a boy aged 5-17 years in good health.

As to this clonotype: At one end the junction does not follow the germline gene, possibly because of a read error. The rearrangement uses TRBV20-1 and TRBJ2-3; TRBD2 aligns across 8 bases. Looked up from germline, CDR1 is DFQATT and CDR2 is SNEGSKA (reference sequence). The CDR3 has 15 amino acids. This CDR3 is CSARDGRGSTNTQYF. The CDR3, as DNA: TGCAGTGCTAGAGACGGGAGGGGTAGCACAAATACGCAGTATTTT.

The chain is built from TRBV28 and TRBJ2-3; perhaps TRBD2 as D (6 bases). CDR1 is MDHEN and CDR2 is SYDVKM in the germline V gene. V shed 1 base and J shed 0 bases, with 11 bases lying between them. CDR3 size: 16 residues. The CDR3 sequence: CASSLSLAFSTDTQYF. DNA for the CDR3: TGTGCCAGCAGTTTATCTCTAGCGTTCAGCACAGATACGCAGTATTTT.

This clonotype was picked up many times. J is TRBJ2-7 and V is TRBV27; possible D gene TRBD2, 6 bases. Germline assignment: CDR1 MNHEY and CDR2 SMNVEV (reference sequence). Trimming took 5 bases from V and 2 from J, leaving 10 bases between them. The length of the CDR3 is 13 residues. This CDR3 is CASSPTGAYEQYF. The CDR3 bases are TGTGCCAGCAGTCCGACGGGAGCCTACGAGCAGTACTTC.

The chain carries TRBV28 and TRBJ2-3; 7 positions agree with TRBD2. This CDR3 spans 13 amino acids. Germline V gene lookup returns CDR1 MDHEN and CDR2 SYDVKM. The V and J ends lost 6 bases and 3 bases, in that order; junction bases with no gene match: 3. The CDR3 loop reads CASSGGRTDTQYF. The DNA for the CDR3 is TGTGCCAGCAGCGGCGGGAGAACAGATACGCAGTATTTT.

A few counts support this clonotype. V usage is TRBV27 and J usage is TRBJ2-7; tentative D call: TRBD2 (7 bases). The CDR3 covers 13 residues. Trimming pared 8 bases from V and 1 base from J, leaving 12 bases between. Germline V gives CDR1 MNHEY, CDR2 SMNVEV (reference sequence). In DNA, the CDR3 is TGTGCCAGCGGGAGGGGGGGATCCTACGAGCAGTACTTC. It specifies CASGRGGSYEQYF.

This chain links TRBV5-5 with TRBJ2-7, with a tentative D call TRBD2 (5 bases). V was trimmed by 0 bases and J by 7 bases, leaving 20 bases between them. The CDR3 is 16 amino acids. Germline V gives CDR1 SGHKS, CDR2 YYEKEE (reference sequence). In nucleotides, the CDR3 is TGTGCCAGCAGCTTGGAGCCTAGCCGTCCCTCGGGGGAGCAGTACTTC. Its translation is CASSLEPSRPSGEQYF.

This clonotype showed up just a few times. This rearrangement joins TRBV7-2 to TRBJ2-5; 10 bases agree with TRBD1. The germline V gene has CDR1 SGHTA and CDR2 FQGNSA. This CDR3 spans 15 amino acids. J lost 2 bases, V lost 5 bases, and 5 bases had no gene match. The DNA for the CDR3 is TGTGCCAGCAGCGCCGGGACAGGGGTTCAAGAGACCCAGTACTTC. Protein: CASSAGTGVQETQYF.

The chain has TRBV6-6 and TRBJ2-7; TRBD1 agrees at 12 bases. J gave up 7 bases and V 4 bases, and 8 bases lay outside the gene matches. From germline, CDR1 is MNHNY and CDR2 SVGAGI (reference sequence). The CDR3 is 15 residues long. CDR3 nucleotides: TGTGCCAGCAGTTCCGCCGGGACAGGGGGCTGGGAGCAGTACTTC. Translated: CASSSAGTGGWEQYF.

There are many counts of this clonotype. The rearrangement links TRBV11-1 to TRBJ2-1; a weak D match, TRBD2 (6 bases). Between the trimmed V and J ends, which lost 6 bases and 0 bases, there was a span of 15 bases. CDR3 length: 16 residues. Germline V gene lookup returns CDR1 SGHAT and CDR2 FQDESV (reference sequence). The DNA for the CDR3 is TGTGCCAGCAGTCTAGGAGGGGAGAGCTCCTACAATGAGCAGTTCTTC. Translating it yields CASSLGGESSYNEQFF.

The chain couples TRBV20-1 to TRBJ2-5; TRBD2 is a possible D gene (6 bases). Per the germline V gene, CDR1 is DFQATT and CDR2 is SNEGSKA (reference sequence). This CDR3 contains 13 residues. V lost 2 bases to trimming and J lost 1 base, with 8 bases between them. This CDR3 reads CSARLASQETQYF. The CDR3 nucleotides are TGCAGTGCTAGACTAGCGAGCCAAGAGACCCAGTACTTC.

This clonotype was found once. V gene TRBV18 combines with J gene TRBJ1-1; no definite D call. Germline values: CDR1 KGHSH, CDR2 LQKENI. The V and J ends lost 2 bases and 0 bases respectively, with 7 bases between them. CDR3 length equals 14 residues. This CDR3 reads CASSPNALNTEAFF. The CDR3 coding sequence is TGTGCCAGCTCACCAAACGCGTTGAACACTGAAGCTTTCTTT.

Only a few counts were recorded for this clonotype. V usage is TRBV9 and J usage is TRBJ2-6, with 9 bases lining up with TRBD1. Germline V lookup: CDR1 SGDLS, CDR2 YYNGEE. This CDR3 comprises 18 residues. After removal of 4 bases from V and 0 bases from J, the junction contained 8 bases not matched to a gene. The CDR3, as DNA: TGTGCCAGCAGCCTCAGGACAGGGGCGTACTCTGGGGCCAACGTCCTGACTTTC. It encodes CASSLRTGAYSGANVLTF. The variable domain in full, completed from reference TRBV9 and TRBJ2-6, reads DSGVTQTPKHLITATGQRVTLRCSPRSGDLSVYWYQQSLDQGLQFLIQYYNGEERAKGNILERFSAQQFPDLHSELNLSSLELGDSALYFCASSLRTGAYSGANVLTFGAGSRLTVL.

DNA for the CDR3: TGTGCCAGCAGCTTAGACCAGGCGTACGAGCAGTACTTC. It yields the protein CASSLDQAYEQYF. The chain has TRBV7-9 and TRBJ2-7; D remains ambiguous. Germline V gene data show CDR1 as SEHNR and CDR2 as FQNEAQ (reference sequence). The CDR3 length is 13 residues. The V end lost 1 base, the J end lost 4 bases, and 8 bases lay between the germline ends.

A few counts support this clonotype. This chain uses TRBV4-3 with TRBJ2-7, with D possibly matching TRBD1 (6 bases). Germline lookup yields CDR1 LGHNA and CDR2 YSLEER. The length of the CDR3 is 15 residues. Trimming shortened V by 0 bases and J by 1 base, and 10 bases separated the two germline ends. The CDR3 spells CASSQDRQASYEQYF. Written as DNA, the CDR3 is TGCGCCAGCAGCCAAGATCGACAGGCATCCTACGAGCAGTACTTC.

V gene TRBV20-1 combines with J gene TRBJ2-7; TRBD2 aligns across 9 bases. Per germline, CDR1 DFQATT and CDR2 SNEGSKA (reference sequence). This CDR3 is built from 15 residues. The J segment lost 6 bases and the V segment lost 3 bases, leaving 12 bases of the junction unmatched. DNA of the CDR3: TGCAGTGCTAGTGAGCGGGAGGTAGTTTGGTTCGAGCAGTACTTC. It encodes CSASEREVVWFEQYF.

CDR3: CSVATGAVYEQYF. The CDR3 bases are TGCAGTGTTGCAACGGGGGCCGTCTACGAGCAGTACTTC. This chain joins TRBV20-1 and TRBJ2-7; D could derive from TRBD1 or TRBD2 (6 bases each). Trimming took off 7 bases at V and 3 bases at J, with 16 bases between the two ends. Germline CDR1 reads DFQATT; CDR2 reads SNEGSKA (reference sequence). The CDR3 consists of 13 residues.

This clonotype appeared a few times. The chain is built from TRBV24-1 and TRBJ2-3, with 7 positions matching TRBD2. With V trimmed by 4 bases and J by 6 bases, 9 bases remained unmatched. Germline CDR1 and CDR2: KGHDR and SFDVKD. The CDR3 contains 15 residues. The CDR3 loop reads CATSDPAGRPDTQYF. CDR3 nucleotides: TGTGCCACCAGTGACCCAGCGGGACGTCCGGATACGCAGTATTTT.

This clonotype came up a few times. This chain uses TRBV9 with TRBJ2-3; D is possibly TRBD1 (6 bases). This CDR3 has 14 residues. Germline V gene lookup returns CDR1 SGDLS and CDR2 YYNGEE. V lost 4 bases and J lost 3, with 12 bases in between. Written as DNA, the CDR3 is TGTGCCAGCAGCCCCTGGACAGAGACAGATACGCAGTATTTT. It is translated as CASSPWTETDTQYF.

V is TRBV11-2 and J is TRBJ2-4, with D possibly called TRBD1 or TRBD2 (6 bases each). The CDR3 has 15 amino acids. V was shortened by 4 bases and J by 9 bases, with 19 bases between the two germline ends. Germline lookup yields CDR1 SGHAT and CDR2 FQNNGV. The CDR3 DNA reads TGTGCCAGCAGCTCCCACCGAAGGGGGGAAGGCATTCAGTACTTC. Its protein is CASSSHRRGEGIQYF.

The rearrangement uses TRBV20-1 and TRBJ2-3; D is undetermined. Germline-derived CDR1 and CDR2 are DFQATT and SNEGSKA (reference sequence). Trimming took off 3 bases at V and 3 bases at J, with 7 bases between the two ends. The CDR3 has 12 residues. The CDR3 spells CSASAVTDTQYF. For the CDR3, the DNA is TGCAGTGCTAGTGCAGTGACAGATACGCAGTATTTT.

There are a few counts of this clonotype. J is TRBJ2-1 and V is TRBV29-1; D ambiguous. The germline CDR1 and CDR2 sequences are SQVTM and ANQGSEA. The CDR3 covers 10 residues. Trimming took 4 bases from V and 9 from J, leaving 7 bases between them. CDR3 residues: CSVVLIEQFF. The CDR3 DNA follows: TGCAGCGTTGTGTTGATTGAGCAGTTCTTC.

This clonotype showed up just once. This chain uses TRBV28 with TRBJ2-3; 9 nucleotides align to TRBD2. This CDR3 is 14 amino acids long. Germline CDR1 reads MDHEN; CDR2 reads SYDVKM. The J segment lost 6 bases and the V segment lost 10 bases, leaving 11 bases of the junction unmatched. The CDR3 protein is CAIPGAGGTDTQYF. For the CDR3, the DNA is TGTGCCATCCCAGGAGCGGGAGGAACCGATACGCAGTATTTT. Drawing the rest from reference TRBV28 and TRBJ2-3, the complete variable domain is DVKVTQSSRYLVKRTGEKVFLECVQDMDHENMFWYRQDPGLGLRLIYFSYDVKMKEKGDIPEGYSVSREKKERFSLILESASTNQTSMYLCAIPGAGGTDTQYFGPGTRLTVL.

About this clonotype itself: One end of the junction is discordant with germline, which a read error may explain. The gene calls are TRBV12-3 or TRBV12-4 and TRBJ2-5, with D perhaps being TRBD1 or TRBD2 (5 bases each). This CDR3 is 13 amino acids long. CDR3 residues: CASSRDVSETRYF. The CDR3 region has the DNA TGTGCCAGCAGTCGGGACGTATCTGAGACCCGGTACTTC.

This clonotype was counted a few times. This rearrangement joins TRBV5-1 to TRBJ2-1; 10 bases fit TRBD2. V lost 2 bases, J lost 7 bases, and 6 bases stayed unmatched. The CDR3 consists of 15 residues. Germline assignment: CDR1 SGHRS and CDR2 YFSETQ. The CDR3 reads CASSFRASGRNEQFF. CDR3 bases: TGCGCCAGCAGCTTTCGAGCTAGCGGGAGAAATGAGCAGTTCTTC. Looking up the rest from reference TRBV5-1 and TRBJ2-1 gives the full variable domain: KAGVTQTPRYLIKTRGQQVTLSCSPISGHRSVSWYQQTPGQGLQFLFEYFSETQRNKGNFPGRFSGRQFSNSRSEMNVSTLELGDSALYLCASSFRASGRNEQFFGPGTRLTVL.

This sequence joins TRBV4-1 and TRBJ2-7; no definite D call. Germline-derived CDR1 and CDR2 are MGHRA and YSYEKL. The CDR3 runs to 13 residues. The V and J ends lost 2 bases and 0 bases respectively, with 5 bases between them. DNA of the CDR3: TGCGCCAGCAGCCAACTGGACTCCTACGAGCAGTACTTC. Protein product: CASSQLDSYEQYF.

This rearrangement joins TRBV29-1 to TRBJ2-1, with D possibly matching TRBD1 (5 bases). This CDR3 region has 14 residues. The ends were cut back, 3 bases at V and 3 bases at J, with 12 bases in the middle. Germline V gene data show CDR1 as SQVTM and CDR2 as ANQGSEA. The CDR3 sequence: CSVDSRTLYNEQFF. CDR3 sequence (DNA): TGCAGCGTTGATTCCCGGACACTCTACAATGAGCAGTTCTTC.

V and J are TRBV6-5 and TRBJ1-1; 7 bases agree with TRBD1. Germline lookup yields CDR1 MNHEY and CDR2 SVGAGI. CDR3 size: 16 residues. V dropped 6 bases and J dropped 10; count of bases not matched to a gene: 20. CDR3: CASSPSRGRALPGAFF. The DNA for the CDR3 is TGTGCCAGCAGCCCATCCAGGGGGAGGGCTCTACCAGGAGCTTTCTTT.

The chain's CDR3 is CSARFFSGERTQPQHF. Written as DNA, the CDR3 is TGCAGTGCTAGGTTTTTTTCGGGGGAAAGGACTCAGCCCCAGCATTTT. The chain uses TRBV20-1 and TRBJ1-5; TRBD1 is a possible D gene (5 bases). Germline loops: CDR1 DFQATT, CDR2 SNEGSKA (reference sequence). CDR3 size: 16 residues. V gave up 3 bases and J gave up 6 bases, with 21 bases separating them.